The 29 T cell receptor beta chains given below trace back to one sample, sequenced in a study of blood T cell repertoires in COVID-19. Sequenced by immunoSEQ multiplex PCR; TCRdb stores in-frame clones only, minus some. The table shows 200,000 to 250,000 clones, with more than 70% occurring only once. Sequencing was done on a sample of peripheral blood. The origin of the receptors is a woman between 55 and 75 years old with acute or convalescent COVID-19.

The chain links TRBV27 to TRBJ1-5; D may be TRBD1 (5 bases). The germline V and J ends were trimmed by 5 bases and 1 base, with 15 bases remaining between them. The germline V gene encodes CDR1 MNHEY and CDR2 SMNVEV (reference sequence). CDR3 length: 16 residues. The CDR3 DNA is TGTGCCAGCAGTGGCTGGGGAGGGGTGAGCAATCAGCCCCAGCATTTT. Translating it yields CASSGWGGVSNQPQHF.

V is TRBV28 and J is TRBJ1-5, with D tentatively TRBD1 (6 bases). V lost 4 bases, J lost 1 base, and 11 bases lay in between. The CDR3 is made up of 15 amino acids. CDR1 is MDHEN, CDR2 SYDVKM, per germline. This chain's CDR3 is CASSSRTGSNQPQHF. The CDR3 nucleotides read TGTGCCAGCAGTTCTAGAACAGGGAGCAATCAGCCCCAGCATTTT.

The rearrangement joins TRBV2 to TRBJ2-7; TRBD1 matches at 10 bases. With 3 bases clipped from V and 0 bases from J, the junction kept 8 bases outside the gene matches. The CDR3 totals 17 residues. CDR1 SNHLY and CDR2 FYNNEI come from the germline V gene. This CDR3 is CASSDIGQGGGSYEQYF. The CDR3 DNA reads TGTGCCAGCAGTGATATCGGACAGGGGGGTGGCTCCTACGAGCAGTACTTC. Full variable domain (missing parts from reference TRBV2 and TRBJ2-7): EPEVTQTPSHQVTQMGQEVILRCVPISNHLYFYWYRQILGQKVEFLVSFYNNEISEKSEIFDDQFSVERPDGSNFTLKIRSTKLEDSAMYFCASSDIGQGGGSYEQYFGPGTRLTVT.

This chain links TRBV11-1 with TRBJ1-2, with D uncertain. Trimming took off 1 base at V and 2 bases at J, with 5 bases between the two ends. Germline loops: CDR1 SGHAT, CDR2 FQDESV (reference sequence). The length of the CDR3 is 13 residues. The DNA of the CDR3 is TGTGCCAGCAGCTTAGGTCAGAACTATGGCTACACCTTC. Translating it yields CASSLGQNYGYTF.

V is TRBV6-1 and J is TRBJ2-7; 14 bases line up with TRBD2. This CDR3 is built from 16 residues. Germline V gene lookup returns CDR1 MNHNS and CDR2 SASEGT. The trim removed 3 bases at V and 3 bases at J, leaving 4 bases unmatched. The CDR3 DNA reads TGTGCCAGCAGTGAGGAGGGACTAGCGGGAGACTACGAGCAGTACTTC. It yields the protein CASSEEGLAGDYEQYF.

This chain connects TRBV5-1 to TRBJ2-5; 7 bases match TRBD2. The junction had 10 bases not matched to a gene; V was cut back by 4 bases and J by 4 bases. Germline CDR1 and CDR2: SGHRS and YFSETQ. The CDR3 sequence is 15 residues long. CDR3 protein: CASSPGGGLGETQYF. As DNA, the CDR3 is TGCGCCAGCAGCCCTGGGGGGGGACTGGGAGAGACCCAGTACTTC.

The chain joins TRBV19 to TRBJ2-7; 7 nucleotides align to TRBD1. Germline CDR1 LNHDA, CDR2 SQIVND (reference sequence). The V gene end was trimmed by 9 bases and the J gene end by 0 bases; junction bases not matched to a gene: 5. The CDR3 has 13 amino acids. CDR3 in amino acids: CASTPGGSYEQYF. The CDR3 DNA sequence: TGTGCCAGCACTCCAGGGGGCTCCTACGAGCAGTACTTC.

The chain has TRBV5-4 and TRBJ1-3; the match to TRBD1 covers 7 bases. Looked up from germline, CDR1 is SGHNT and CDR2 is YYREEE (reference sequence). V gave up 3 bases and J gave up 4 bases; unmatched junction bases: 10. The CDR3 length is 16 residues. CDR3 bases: TGTGCCAGCAGCTCTGTACAGGGGTTGCAAGGAAACACCATATATTTT. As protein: CASSSVQGLQGNTIYF.

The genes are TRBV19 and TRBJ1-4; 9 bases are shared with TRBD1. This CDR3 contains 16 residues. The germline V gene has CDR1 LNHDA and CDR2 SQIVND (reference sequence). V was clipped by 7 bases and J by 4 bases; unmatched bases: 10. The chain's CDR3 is CASTDRPTGGNEKLFF. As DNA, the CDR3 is TGTGCCAGTACCGACCGCCCGACAGGGGGTAATGAAAAACTGTTTTTT. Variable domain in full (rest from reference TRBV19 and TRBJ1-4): DGGITQSPKYLFRKEGQNVTLSCEQNLNHDAMYWYRQDPGQGLRLIYYSQIVNDFQKGDIAEGYSVSREKKESFPLTVTSAQKNPTAFYLCASTDRPTGGNEKLFFGSGTQLSVL.

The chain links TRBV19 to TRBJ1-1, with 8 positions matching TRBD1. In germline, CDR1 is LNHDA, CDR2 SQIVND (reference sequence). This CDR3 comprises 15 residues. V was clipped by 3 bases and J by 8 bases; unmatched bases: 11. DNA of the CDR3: TGTGCCAGTAGTATGCGGCCAGGGGGCAAAAAGGAAGCTTTCTTT. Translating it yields CASSMRPGGKKEAFF.

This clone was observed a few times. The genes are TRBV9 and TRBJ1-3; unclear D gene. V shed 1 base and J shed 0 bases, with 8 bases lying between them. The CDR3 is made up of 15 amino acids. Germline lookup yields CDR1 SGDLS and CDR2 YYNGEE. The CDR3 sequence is CASSVNPSSGNTIYF. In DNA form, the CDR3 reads TGTGCCAGCAGCGTAAACCCCAGCTCTGGAAACACCATATATTTT.

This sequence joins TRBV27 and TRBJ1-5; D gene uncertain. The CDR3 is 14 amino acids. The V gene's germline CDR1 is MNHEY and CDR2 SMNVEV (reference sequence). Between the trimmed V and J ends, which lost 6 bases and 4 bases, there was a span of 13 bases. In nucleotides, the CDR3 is TGTGCCAGCAGCACGCGGGTGGGGAATCAGCCCCAGCATTTT. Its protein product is CASSTRVGNQPQHF.

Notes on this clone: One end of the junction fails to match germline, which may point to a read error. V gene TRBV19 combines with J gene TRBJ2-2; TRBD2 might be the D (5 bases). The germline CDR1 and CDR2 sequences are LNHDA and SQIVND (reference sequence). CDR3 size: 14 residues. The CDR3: CASSIWLQHRGAVF. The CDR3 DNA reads TGTGCCAGTAGTATCTGGCTCCAACACCGGGGAGCTGTTTTT.

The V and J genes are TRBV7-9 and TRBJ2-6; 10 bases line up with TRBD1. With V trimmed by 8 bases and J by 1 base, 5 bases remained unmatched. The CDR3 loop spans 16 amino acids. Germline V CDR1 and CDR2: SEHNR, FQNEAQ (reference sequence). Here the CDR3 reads CASPGTGASGANVLTF. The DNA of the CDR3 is TGTGCCAGCCCCGGGACAGGGGCTTCTGGGGCCAACGTCCTGACTTTC. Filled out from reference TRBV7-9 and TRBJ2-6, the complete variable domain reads DTGVSQNPRHKITKRGQNVTFRCDPISEHNRLYWYRQTLGQGPEFLTYFQNEAQLEKSRLLSDRFSAERPKGSFSTLEIQRTEQGDSAMYLCASPGTGASGANVLTFGAGSRLTVL.

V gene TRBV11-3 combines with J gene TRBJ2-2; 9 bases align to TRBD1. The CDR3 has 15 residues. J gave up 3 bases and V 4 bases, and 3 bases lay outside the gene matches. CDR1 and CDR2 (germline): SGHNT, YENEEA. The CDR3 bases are TGTGCCAGCAGCTCGGGACAGGGCTACACCGGGGAGCTGTTTTTT. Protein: CASSSGQGYTGELFF.

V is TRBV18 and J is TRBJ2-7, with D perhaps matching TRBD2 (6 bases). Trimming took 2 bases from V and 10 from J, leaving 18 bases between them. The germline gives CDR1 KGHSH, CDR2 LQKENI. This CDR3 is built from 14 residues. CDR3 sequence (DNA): TGTGCCAGCTCACCAGGAGGGAGAGGATCGTACCAGTACTTC. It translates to CASSPGGRGSYQYF.

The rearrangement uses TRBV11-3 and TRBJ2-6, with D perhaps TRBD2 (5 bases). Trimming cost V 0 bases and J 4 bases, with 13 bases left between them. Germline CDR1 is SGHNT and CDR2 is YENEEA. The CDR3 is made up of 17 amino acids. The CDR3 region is CASSLDRSGTGANVLTF. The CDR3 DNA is TGTGCCAGCAGCTTAGATCGGTCGGGAACGGGGGCCAACGTCCTGACTTTC.

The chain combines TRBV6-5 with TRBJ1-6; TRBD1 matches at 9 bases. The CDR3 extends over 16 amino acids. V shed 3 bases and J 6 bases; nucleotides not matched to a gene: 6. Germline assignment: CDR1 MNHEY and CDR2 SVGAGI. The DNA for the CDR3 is TGTGCCAGCAGTTATAGGACAGGGGTCTTTAATTCACCCCTCCACTTT. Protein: CASSYRTGVFNSPLHF.

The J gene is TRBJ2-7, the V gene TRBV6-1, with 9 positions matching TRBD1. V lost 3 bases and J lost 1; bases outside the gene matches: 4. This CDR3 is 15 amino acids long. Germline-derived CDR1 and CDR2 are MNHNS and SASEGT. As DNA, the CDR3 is TGTGCCAGCAGTGAGGGACAGGGAATATCCTACGAGCAGTACTTC. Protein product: CASSEGQGISYEQYF.

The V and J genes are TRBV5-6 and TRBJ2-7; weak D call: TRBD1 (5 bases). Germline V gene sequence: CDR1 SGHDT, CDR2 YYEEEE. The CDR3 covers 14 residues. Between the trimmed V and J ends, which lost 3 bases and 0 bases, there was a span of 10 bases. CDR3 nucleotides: TGTGCCAGCAGCTCGACAGACAACTCCTACGAGCAGTACTTC. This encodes CASSSTDNSYEQYF.

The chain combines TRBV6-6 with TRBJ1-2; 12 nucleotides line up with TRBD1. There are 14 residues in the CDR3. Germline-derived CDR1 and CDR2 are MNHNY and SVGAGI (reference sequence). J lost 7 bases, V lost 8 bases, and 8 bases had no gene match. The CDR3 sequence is CASGGTGGDRGYTF. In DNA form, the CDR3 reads TGTGCCAGCGGGGGGACAGGGGGCGATCGTGGCTACACCTTC.

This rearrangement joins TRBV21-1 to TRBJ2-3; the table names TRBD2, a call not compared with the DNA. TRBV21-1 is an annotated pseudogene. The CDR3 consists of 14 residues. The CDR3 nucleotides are TGTGCCAGCAGCAATTTTTTCACTCCAGATACGCAGTATTTT. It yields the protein CASSNFFTPDTQYF.

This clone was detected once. CDR3 sequence: CASSPTGSGNTIYF. As DNA, the CDR3 is TGTGCCAGCAGTCCCACAGGGTCAGGAAACACCATATATTTT. The rearrangement uses TRBV6-5 and TRBJ1-3; a possible D gene is TRBD1 (6 bases). The V end lost 5 bases, the J end lost 4 bases, and 12 bases lay between the germline ends. The CDR3 covers 14 residues. The germline CDR1 and CDR2 sequences are MNHEY and SVGAGI.

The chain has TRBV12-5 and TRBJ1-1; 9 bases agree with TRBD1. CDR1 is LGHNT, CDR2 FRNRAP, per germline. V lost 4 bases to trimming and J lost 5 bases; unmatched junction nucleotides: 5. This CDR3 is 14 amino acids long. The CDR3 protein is CASGSHRGLTEAFF. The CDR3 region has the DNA TGTGCTAGTGGTTCTCACAGGGGGCTGACTGAAGCTTTCTTT.

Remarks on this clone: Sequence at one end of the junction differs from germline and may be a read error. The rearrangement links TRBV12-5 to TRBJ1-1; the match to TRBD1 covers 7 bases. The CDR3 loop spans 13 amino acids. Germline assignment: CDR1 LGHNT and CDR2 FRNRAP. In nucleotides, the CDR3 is TGTGCTAGTGGATTGGGGACAGCTAAAGAAGCTTTCTTT. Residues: CASGLGTAKEAFF.

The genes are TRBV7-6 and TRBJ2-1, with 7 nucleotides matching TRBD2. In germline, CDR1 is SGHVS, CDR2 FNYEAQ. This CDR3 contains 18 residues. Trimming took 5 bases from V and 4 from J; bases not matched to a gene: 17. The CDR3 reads CASSLLGGASGLYNEQFF. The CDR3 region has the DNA TGTGCCAGCAGCCTCCTGGGTGGGGCTAGCGGACTTTACAATGAGCAGTTCTTC. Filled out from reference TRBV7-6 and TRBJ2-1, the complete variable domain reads GAGVSQSPRYKVTKRGQDVALRCDPISGHVSLYWYRQALGQGPEFLTYFNYEAQQDKSGLPNDRFSAERPEGSISTLTIQRTEQRDSAMYRCASSLLGGASGLYNEQFFGPGTRLTVL.

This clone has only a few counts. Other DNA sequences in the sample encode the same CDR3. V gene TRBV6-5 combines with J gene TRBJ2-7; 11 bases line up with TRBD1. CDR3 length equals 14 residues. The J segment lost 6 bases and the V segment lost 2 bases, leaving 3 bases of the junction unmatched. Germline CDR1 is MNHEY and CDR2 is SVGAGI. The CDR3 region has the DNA TGTGCCAGCAGTTACACAGGACAGGGGGCCGAGCAGTACTTC. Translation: CASSYTGQGAEQYF.

The CDR3 loop reads CASSPRQSYEQYF. The CDR3 nucleotides are TGTGCCAGCAGCCCCCGACAGTCCTACGAGCAGTACTTC. This rearrangement joins TRBV7-6 to TRBJ2-7; tentatively, D is TRBD1 (5 bases). CDR1 and CDR2 from the germline V gene are SGHVS and FNYEAQ. The CDR3 is made up of 13 amino acids. V was pared by 5 bases and J by 1 base, with 9 bases between.

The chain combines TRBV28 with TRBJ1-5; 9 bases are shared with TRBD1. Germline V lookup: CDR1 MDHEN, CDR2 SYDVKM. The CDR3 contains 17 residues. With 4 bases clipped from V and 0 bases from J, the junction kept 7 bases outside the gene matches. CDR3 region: CASSSPDRGYSNQPQHF. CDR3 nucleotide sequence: TGTGCCAGCAGTTCCCCCGACAGGGGGTATAGCAATCAGCCCCAGCATTTT.